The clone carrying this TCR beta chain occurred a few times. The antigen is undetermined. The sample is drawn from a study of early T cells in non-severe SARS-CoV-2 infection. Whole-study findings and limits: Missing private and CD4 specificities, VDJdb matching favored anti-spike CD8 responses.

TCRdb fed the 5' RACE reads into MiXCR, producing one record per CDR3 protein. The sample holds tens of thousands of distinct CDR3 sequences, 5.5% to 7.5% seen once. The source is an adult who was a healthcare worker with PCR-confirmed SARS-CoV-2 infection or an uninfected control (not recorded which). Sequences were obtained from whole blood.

CDR3: CATSDRGTEAFF. CDR3 sequence (DNA): TGTGCCACCAGTGACAGGGGCACTGAAGCTTTCTTT. V usage is TRBV24-1 and J usage is TRBJ1-1; D is possibly TRBD1 (6 bases). The CDR3 covers 12 residues. The V gene lost 4 bases and the J gene lost 4 bases, with 6 bases spanning the gap. From germline, CDR1 is KGHDR and CDR2 SFDVKD.